In this sample, the clone carrying this T cell receptor beta chain turned up many times. The antigen is not known. The data belong to a study of T cells after yellow fever vaccination. Trimming took off 0 bases at V and 4 bases at J, with 10 bases between the two ends. This CDR3 spans 14 amino acids. The germline V gene has CDR1 SGHRS and CDR2 YFSETQ. A 5'RACE template-switching step, the method used to make TCR cDNA, added a universal primer site and UMIs. Via MiXCR, TCRdb re-called the 5' RACE reads, giving one row per CDR3 protein. The repertoire consists of about 220,000 distinct CDR3 sequences, with approximately 3.2% occurring once and the leading ten covering approximately 3.5%. Study-wide results and caveats: In FACS-sorted repertoires, abundant clonotypes from the bulk population could appear as contaminants. Post-booster reappearance was seen for most primary-vaccination clones (roughly 96% CD4, 75% to 90% CD8).

The material sequenced was CD4+ T cells sorted from PBMCs, taken 10 days after the yellow fever booster vaccination. The receptor was derived from a man in his late teens or twenties who received the YFV17D yellow fever vaccine. The chain carries TRBV5-1 and TRBJ1-2; D perhaps matches TRBD1 (5 bases). CDR3 protein: CASSLVDSSYGYTF. CDR3 DNA: TGCGCCAGCAGCTTGGTCGACAGCTCCTATGGCTACACCTTC.